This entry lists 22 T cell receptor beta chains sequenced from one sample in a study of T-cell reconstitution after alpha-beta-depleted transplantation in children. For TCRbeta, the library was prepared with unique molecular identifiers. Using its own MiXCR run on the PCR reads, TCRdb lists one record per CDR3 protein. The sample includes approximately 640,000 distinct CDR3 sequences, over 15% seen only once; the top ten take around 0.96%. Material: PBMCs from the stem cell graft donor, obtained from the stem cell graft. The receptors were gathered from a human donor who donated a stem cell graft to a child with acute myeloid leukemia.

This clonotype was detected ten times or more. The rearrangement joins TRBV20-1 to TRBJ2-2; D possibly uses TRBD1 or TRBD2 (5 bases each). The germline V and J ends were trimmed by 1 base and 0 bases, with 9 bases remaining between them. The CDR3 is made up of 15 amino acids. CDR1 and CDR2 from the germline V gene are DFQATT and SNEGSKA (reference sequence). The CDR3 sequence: CSARGGASNTGELFF. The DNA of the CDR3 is TGCAGTGCTAGAGGAGGGGCATCGAACACCGGGGAGCTGTTTTTT.

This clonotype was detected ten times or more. The CDR3 loop reads CSARKNGQMNTEAFF. CDR3 DNA sequence: TGCAGTGCTCGTAAGAATGGGCAGATGAACACTGAAGCTTTCTTT. The genes are TRBV20-1 and TRBJ1-1; no definite D call. The germline gives CDR1 DFQATT, CDR2 SNEGSKA (reference sequence). V was cut by 5 bases and J by 0 bases, with 16 bases left in between. The CDR3 length is 15 residues.

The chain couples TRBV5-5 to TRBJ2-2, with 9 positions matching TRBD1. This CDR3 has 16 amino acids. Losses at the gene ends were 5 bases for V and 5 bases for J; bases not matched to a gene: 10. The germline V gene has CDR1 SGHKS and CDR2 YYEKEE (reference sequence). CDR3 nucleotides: TGTGCCAGCAGATCGACCGGGACAGGGCGGACCGGGGAGCTGTTTTTT. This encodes CASRSTGTGRTGELFF.

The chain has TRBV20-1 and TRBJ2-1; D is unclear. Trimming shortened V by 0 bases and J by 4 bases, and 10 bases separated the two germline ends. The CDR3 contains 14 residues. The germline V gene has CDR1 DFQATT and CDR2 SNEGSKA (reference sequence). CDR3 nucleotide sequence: TGCAGTGCTAGAGATCCCGGCAGATACAATGAGCAGTTCTTC. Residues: CSARDPGRYNEQFF.

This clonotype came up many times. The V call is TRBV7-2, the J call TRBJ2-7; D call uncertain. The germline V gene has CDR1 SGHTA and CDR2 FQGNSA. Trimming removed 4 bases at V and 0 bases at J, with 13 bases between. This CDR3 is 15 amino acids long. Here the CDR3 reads CASSYKTGYSYEQYF. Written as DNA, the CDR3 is TGTGCCAGCAGCTACAAGACGGGCTACTCCTACGAGCAGTACTTC. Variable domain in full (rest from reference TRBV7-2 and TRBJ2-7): GAGVSQSPSNKVTEKGKDVELRCDPISGHTALYWYRQSLGQGLEFLIYFQGNSAPDKSGLPSDRFSAERTGGSVSTLTIQRTQQEDSAVYLCASSYKTGYSYEQYFGPGTRLTVT.

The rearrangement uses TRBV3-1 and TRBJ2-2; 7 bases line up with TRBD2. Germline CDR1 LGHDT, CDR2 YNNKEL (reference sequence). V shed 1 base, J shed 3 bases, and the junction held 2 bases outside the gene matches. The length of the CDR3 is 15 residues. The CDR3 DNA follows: TGTGCCAGCAGCCAAGTTCTAGCGGACACCGGGGAGCTGTTTTTT. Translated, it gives CASSQVLADTGELFF.

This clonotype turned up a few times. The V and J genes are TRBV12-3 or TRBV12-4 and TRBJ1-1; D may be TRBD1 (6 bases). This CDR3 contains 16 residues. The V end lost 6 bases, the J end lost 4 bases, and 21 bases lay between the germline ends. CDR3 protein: CASSPAGGLQSTEAFF. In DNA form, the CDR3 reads TGTGCCAGCAGCCCGGCGGGGGGCCTACAGTCCACTGAAGCTTTCTTT.

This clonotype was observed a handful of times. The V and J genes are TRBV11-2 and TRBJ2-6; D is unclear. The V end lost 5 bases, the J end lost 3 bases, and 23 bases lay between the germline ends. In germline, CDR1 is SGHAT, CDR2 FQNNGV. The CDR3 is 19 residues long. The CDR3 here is CASSPAGIGLLGGANVLTF. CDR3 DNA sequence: TGTGCCAGCAGCCCCGCAGGCATCGGCCTCCTTGGTGGGGCCAACGTCCTGACTTTC.

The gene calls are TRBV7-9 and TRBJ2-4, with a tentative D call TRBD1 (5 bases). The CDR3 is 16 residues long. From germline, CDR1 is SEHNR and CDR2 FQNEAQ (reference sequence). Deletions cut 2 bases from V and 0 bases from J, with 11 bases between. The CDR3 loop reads CASSLSTELAKNIQYF. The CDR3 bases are TGTGCCAGCAGCTTATCGACAGAACTAGCCAAAAACATTCAGTACTTC. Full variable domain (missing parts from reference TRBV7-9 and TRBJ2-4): DTGVSQNPRHKITKRGQNVTFRCDPISEHNRLYWYRQTLGQGPEFLTYFQNEAQLEKSRLLSDRFSAERPKGSFSTLEIQRTEQGDSAMYLCASSLSTELAKNIQYFGAGTRLSVL.

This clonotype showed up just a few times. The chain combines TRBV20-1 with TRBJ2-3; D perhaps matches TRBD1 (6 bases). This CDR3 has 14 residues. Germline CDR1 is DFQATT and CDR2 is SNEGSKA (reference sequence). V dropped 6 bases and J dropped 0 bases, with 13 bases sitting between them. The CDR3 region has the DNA TGCAGTGCGGGGACACCTCCTAGCACAGATACGCAGTATTTT. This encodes CSAGTPPSTDTQYF.

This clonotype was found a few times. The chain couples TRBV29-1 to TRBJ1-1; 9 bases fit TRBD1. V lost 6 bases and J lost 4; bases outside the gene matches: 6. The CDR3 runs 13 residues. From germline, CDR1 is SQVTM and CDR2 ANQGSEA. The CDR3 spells CSVNRGLVTEAFF. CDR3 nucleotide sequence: TGCAGCGTCAACAGGGGGCTGGTCACTGAAGCTTTCTTT.

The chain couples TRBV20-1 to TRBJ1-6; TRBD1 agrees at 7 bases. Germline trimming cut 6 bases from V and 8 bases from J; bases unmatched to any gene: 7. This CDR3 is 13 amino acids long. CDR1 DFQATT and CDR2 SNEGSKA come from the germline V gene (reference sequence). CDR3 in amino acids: CSARQGVYSPLHF. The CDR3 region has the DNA TGCAGTGCAAGACAGGGCGTATATTCACCCCTCCACTTT.

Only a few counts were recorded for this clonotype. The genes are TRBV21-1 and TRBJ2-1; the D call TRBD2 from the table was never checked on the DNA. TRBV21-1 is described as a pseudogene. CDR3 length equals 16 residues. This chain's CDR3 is CASSISGGGAINEQFF. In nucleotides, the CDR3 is TGTGCCAGCAGCATAAGCGGCGGGGGGGCCATCAATGAGCAGTTCTTC.

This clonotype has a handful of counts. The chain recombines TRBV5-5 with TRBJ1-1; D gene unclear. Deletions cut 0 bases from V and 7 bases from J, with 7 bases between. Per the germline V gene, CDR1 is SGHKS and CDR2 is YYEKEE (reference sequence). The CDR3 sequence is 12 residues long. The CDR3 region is CASSLARYEAFF. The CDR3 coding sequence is TGTGCCAGCAGCTTGGCCCGGTATGAAGCTTTCTTT.

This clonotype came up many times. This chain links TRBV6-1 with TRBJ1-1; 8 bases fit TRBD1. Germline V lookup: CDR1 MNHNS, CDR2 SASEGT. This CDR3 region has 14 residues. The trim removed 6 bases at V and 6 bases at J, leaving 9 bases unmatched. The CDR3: CASRHDRGYAEAFF. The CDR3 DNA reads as TGTGCCAGCAGACATGACAGGGGCTACGCTGAAGCTTTCTTT.

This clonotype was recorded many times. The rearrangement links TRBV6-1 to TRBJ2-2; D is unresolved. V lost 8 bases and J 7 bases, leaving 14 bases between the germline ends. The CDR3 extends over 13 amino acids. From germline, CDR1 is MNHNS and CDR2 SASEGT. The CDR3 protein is CASSISLGGELFF. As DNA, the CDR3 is TGTGCCAGCTCGATTAGTTTGGGCGGGGAGCTGTTTTTT.

The CDR3 sequence: CASSPPSGGSTDTQYF. CDR3 DNA: TGTGCCAGCAGTCCCCCGAGCGGGGGTAGCACAGATACGCAGTATTTT. The chain is built from TRBV12-3 or TRBV12-4 and TRBJ2-3; TRBD2 aligns across 8 bases. The CDR3 is 16 residues long. Losses at the gene ends were 5 bases for V and 0 bases for J; bases not matched to a gene: 7.

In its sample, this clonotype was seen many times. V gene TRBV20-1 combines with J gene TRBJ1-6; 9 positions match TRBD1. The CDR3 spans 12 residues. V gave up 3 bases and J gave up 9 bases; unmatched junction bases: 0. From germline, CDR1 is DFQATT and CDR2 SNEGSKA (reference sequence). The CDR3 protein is CSARGQGSPLHF. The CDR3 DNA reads TGCAGTGCTAGGGGACAGGGTTCACCCCTCCACTTT.

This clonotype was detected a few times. The CDR3 DNA is TGTGCCAGCAGCCTCACGGACAGGGGTTTGCGGGAGCAGTACGTC. This gives the protein CASSLTDRGLREQYV. This chain connects TRBV7-9 to TRBJ2-7, with TRBD1 identical over 9 bases. The length of the CDR3 is 15 residues. Germline CDR1 is SEHNR and CDR2 is FQNEAQ (reference sequence). The junction had 12 bases not matched to a gene; V was cut back by 5 bases and J by 7 bases.

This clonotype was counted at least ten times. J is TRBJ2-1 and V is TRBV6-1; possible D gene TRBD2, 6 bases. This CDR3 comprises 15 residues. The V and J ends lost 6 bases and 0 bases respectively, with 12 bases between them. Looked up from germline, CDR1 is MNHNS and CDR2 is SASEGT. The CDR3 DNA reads TGTGCCAGCAGCGGGGACGGGAGCTCCTACAATGAGCAGTTCTTC. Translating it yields CASSGDGSSYNEQFF.

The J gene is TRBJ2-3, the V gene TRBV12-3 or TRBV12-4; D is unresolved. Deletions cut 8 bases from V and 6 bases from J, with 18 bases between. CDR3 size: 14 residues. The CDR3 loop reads CASSMDGDSDTQYF. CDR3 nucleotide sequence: TGTGCCAGCTCGATGGACGGCGATTCGGATACGCAGTATTTT.

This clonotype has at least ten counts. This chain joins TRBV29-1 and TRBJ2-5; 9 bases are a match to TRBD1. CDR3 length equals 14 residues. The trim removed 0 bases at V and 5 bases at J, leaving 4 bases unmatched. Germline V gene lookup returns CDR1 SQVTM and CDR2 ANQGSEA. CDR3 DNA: TGCAGCGTTGAAGAACAGGGGGCGCGGGAGACCCAGTACTTC. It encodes CSVEEQGARETQYF.